This T cell receptor (beta chain) was profiled in a study of cytomegalovirus exposure and HLA in healthy donors. Overall study: Within an early data release were tens of millions of unique TCRs drawn from HLA-typed donors.

PCR employed 60 Vbeta and 13 Jbeta primers. Produced via immunoSEQ multiplex PCR; TCRdb's table is partial and in-frame only. The sample includes 70,000 or so clones, around 86% of them seen just once. The receptor was isolated from a woman aged 30 to 39 in good health and CMV-seronegative. The sample consisted of PBMCs.

The CDR3 loop is CASSRDIPSSSYNEQFF. The CDR3 DNA sequence: TGCGCCAGCAGCAGGGACATACCTTCCAGCTCCTACAATGAGCAGTTCTTC. The rearrangement links TRBV5-1 to TRBJ2-1, with a weak D call TRBD1 (6 bases). Per germline, CDR1 SGHRS and CDR2 YFSETQ. The V gene lost 4 bases and the J gene lost 0 bases, with 17 bases spanning the gap. The CDR3 runs 17 residues. Full variable domain (outside the CDR3, taken from reference TRBV5-1 and TRBJ2-1): KAGVTQTPRYLIKTRGQQVTLSCSPISGHRSVSWYQQTPGQGLQFLFEYFSETQRNKGNFPGRFSGRQFSNSRSEMNVSTLELGDSALYLCASSRDIPSSSYNEQFFGPGTRLTVL.